This TCR beta chain is drawn from a study of control samples from healthy donors and cancer patients. V dropped 2 bases and J dropped 2 bases, with 34 bases sitting between them. Germline V gene lookup returns CDR1 MDHEN and CDR2 SYDVKM. This CDR3 spans 22 amino acids. Some clones are missing from TCRdb's copy, which holds only in-frame ones; the method was immunoSEQ multiplex PCR. The table includes around 120,000 clones, 85% to 90% detected once. The gene calls are TRBV28 and TRBJ2-7; perhaps TRBD2 as D (5 bases). The source of this sequence is a woman aged 45 to 65 with colorectal cancer. The sample was PBMCs. For the CDR3, the DNA is TGTGCCAGCAGTTTAGGCCGCGGAAACACGAAGGCGGGCCGGTACTTTACCTACGAGCAGTACTTC. As protein: CASSLGRGNTKAGRYFTYEQYF.